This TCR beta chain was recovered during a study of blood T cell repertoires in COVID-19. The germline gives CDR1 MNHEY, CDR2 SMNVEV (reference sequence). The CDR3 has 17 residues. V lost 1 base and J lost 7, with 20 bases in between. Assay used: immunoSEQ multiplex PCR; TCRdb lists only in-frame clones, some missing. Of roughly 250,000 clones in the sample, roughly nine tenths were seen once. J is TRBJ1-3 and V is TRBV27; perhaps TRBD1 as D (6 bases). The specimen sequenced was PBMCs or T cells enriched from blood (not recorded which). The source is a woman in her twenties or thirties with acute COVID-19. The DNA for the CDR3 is TGTGCCAGCAGTTTATTCCGACCGGGGCAGGGGAGTAACACCATATATTTT. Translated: CASSLFRPGQGSNTIYF.